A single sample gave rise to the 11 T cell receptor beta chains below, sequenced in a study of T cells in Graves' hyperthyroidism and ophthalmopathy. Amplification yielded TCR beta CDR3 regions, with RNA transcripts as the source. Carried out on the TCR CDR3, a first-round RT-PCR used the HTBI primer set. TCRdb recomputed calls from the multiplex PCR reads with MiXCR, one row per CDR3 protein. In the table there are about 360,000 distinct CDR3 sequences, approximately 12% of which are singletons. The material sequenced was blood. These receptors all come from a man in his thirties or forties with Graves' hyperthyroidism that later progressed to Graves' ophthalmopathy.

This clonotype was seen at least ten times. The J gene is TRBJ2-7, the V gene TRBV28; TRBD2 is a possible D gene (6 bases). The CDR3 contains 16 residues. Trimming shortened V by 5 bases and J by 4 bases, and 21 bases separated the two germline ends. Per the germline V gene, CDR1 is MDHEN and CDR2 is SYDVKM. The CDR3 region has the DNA TGTGCCAGCAGTCCCCTATTGGGGCAGGGAGGTTACGAGCAGTACTTC. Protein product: CASSPLLGQGGYEQYF.

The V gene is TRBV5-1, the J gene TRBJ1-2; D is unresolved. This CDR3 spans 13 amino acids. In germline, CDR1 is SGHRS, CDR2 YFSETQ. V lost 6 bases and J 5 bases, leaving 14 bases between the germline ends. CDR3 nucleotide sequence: TGCGCCAGCAAGGCAAGTTTCGATTATGGCTACACCTTC. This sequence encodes CASKASFDYGYTF.

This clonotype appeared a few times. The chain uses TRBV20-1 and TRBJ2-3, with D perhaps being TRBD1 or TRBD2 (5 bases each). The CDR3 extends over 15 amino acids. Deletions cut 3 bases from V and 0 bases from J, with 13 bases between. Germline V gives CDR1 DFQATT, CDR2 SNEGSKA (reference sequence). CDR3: CSARRGRPSTDTQYF. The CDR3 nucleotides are TGCAGTGCTAGGAGGGGTCGTCCTAGCACAGATACGCAGTATTTT.

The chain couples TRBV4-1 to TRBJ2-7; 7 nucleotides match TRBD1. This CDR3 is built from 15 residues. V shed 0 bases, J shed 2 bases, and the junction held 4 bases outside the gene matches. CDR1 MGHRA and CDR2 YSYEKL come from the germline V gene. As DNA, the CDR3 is TGCGCCAGCAGCCAAGAGGCCGGGACAGCCTACGAGCAGTACTTC. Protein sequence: CASSQEAGTAYEQYF.

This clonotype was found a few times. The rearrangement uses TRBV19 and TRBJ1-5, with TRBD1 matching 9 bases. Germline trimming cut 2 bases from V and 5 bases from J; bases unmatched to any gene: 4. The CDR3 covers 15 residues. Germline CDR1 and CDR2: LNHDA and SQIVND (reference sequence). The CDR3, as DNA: TGTGCCAGTAGTATATTGGACAGGGGTGATCAGCCCCAGCATTTT. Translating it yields CASSILDRGDQPQHF. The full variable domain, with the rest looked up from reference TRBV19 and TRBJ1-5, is DGGITQSPKYLFRKEGQNVTLSCEQNLNHDAMYWYRQDPGQGLRLIYYSQIVNDFQKGDIAEGYSVSREKKESFPLTVTSAQKNPTAFYLCASSILDRGDQPQHFGDGTRLSIL.

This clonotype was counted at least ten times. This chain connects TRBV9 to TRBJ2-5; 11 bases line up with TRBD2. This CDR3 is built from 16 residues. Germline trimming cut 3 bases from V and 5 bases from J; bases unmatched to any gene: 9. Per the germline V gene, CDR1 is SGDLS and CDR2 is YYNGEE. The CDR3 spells CASSGVETSGVETQYF. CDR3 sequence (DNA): TGTGCCAGCAGCGGGGTTGAGACTAGCGGGGTCGAGACCCAGTACTTC.

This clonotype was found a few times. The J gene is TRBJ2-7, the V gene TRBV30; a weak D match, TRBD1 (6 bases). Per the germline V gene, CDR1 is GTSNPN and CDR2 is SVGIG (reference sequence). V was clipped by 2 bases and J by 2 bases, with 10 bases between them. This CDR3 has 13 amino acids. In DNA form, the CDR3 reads TGTGCCTGGAGTCGGGACACGCCCTACGAGCAGTACTTC. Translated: CAWSRDTPYEQYF.

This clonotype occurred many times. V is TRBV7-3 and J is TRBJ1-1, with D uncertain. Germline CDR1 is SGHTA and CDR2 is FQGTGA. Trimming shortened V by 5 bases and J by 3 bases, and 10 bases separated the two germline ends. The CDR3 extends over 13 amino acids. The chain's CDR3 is CASSPMEDTEAFF. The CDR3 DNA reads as TGTGCCAGCAGCCCCATGGAGGACACTGAAGCTTTCTTT.

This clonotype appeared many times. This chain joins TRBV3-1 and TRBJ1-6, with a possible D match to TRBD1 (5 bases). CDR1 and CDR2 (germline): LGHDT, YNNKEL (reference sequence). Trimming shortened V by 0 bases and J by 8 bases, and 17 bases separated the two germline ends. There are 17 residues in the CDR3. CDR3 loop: CASSQDGWGSTYSPLHF. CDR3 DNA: TGTGCCAGCAGCCAAGATGGATGGGGCAGTACGTATTCACCCCTCCACTTT.

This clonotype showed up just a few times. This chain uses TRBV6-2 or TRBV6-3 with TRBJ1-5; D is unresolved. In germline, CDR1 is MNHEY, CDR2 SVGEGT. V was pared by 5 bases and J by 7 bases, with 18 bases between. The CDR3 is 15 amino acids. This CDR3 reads CASSRNRVQDQPQHF. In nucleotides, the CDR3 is TGTGCCAGCAGTCGAAACCGGGTCCAAGACCAGCCCCAGCATTTT.

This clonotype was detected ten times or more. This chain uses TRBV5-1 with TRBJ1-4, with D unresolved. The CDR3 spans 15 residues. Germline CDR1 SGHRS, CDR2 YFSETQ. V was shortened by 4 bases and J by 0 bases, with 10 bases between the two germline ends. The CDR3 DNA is TGCGCCAGCAGCAAACGGGATGCAACTAATGAAAAACTGTTTTTT. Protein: CASSKRDATNEKLFF.